This record looks at one T cell receptor (beta chain) sequence and its context. Germline CDR1 and CDR2: MGHRA and YSYEKL. With 1 base clipped from V and 1 base from J, the junction kept 5 bases outside the gene matches. The CDR3 has 17 amino acids. This entry belongs to a study of blood T cell repertoires in COVID-19. Study overall: Samples of COVID-19 (acute and convalescent) were obtained from the United States, Italy and Spain.

Authors' processing steps: Using reference gene primer amplification, nucleated cell counts were estimated. Method: immunoSEQ multiplex PCR; TCRdb's copy keeps in-frame clones and lacks some. V and J calls and clone size follow that table, whereas D and trimming were derived from the DNA. The profile shows some 70,000 clones, about 80% of them singletons. Material for sequencing was peripheral blood. The V and J genes are TRBV4-1 and TRBJ2-2; 8 nucleotides align to TRBD1. This receptor was identified in an older woman with acute or convalescent COVID-19. CDR3 residues: CASSQGPGGWNTGELFF. CDR3 sequence (DNA): TGCGCCAGCAGCCAAGGCCCAGGGGGCTGGAACACCGGGGAGCTGTTTTTT.